This record concerns one TCR beta chain sequence. What it binds is unknown. There are 11 residues in the CDR3. V was shortened by 7 bases and J by 8 bases, with 13 bases between the two germline ends. Germline V CDR1 and CDR2: SQVTM, ANQGSEA. This sample was taken from a study of T cell responses to AZD1222 COVID-19 vaccine. Study outcomes and limitations: Reportedly, nearly half the spike-specific TCRs target unmutated variant regions. Dominant at 160-218 and 743-854, vaccine-associated CD4 TCRs also spanned spike. When two AZD1222 doses had been given, Spike-specific TCR breadth and depth rose. Possibly, clonal diversity was underestimated; donors were largely white British and included more females.

This table comes from immunoSEQ multiplex PCR, and its TCRdb copy is limited to in-frame clones, with some not included. This table has more than 150,000 clones, around 88% appearing once. This receptor was identified in an adult in good health. Sequenced material: peripheral blood, taken on day 0 of AZD1222 vaccination. V and J are TRBV29-1 and TRBJ2-3; unclear D gene. The CDR3 sequence is CSGETMGTQYF. CDR3 DNA: TGCAGCGGGGAAACCATGGGTACGCAGTATTTT.